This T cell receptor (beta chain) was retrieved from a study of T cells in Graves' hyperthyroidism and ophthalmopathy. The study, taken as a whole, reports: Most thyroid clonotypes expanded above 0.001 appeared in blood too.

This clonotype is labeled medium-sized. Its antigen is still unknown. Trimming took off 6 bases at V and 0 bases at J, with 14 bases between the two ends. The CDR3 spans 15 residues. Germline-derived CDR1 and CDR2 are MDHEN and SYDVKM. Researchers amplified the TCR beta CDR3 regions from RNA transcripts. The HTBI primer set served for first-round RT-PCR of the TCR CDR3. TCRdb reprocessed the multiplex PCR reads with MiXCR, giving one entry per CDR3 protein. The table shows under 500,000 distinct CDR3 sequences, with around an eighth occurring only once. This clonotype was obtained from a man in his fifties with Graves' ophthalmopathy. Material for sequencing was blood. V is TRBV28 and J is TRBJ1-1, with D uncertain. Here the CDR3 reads CASRTDTYMNTEAFF. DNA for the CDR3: TGTGCCAGCAGGACCGACACTTACATGAACACTGAAGCTTTCTTT.